These T cell receptor beta chains were read from a single sample in a study of blood T cell repertoires in COVID-19. Repertoires were generated with immunoSEQ multiplex PCR, while TCRdb's copy carries only in-frame clones and drops some. The sample yields about 150,000 clones, about 87% seen once. Source material: peripheral blood. These receptors were obtained from a man aged 55 to 70 with COVID-19, enrolled during active disease. Each CDR3 is given with its conserved first and last residue. The D gene is left open where the match is weak. A row's size may be missing; if present it is once, few, many or a size class.

J,D,size,V,CDR3,DNA
TRBJ2-7,NA,few,TRBV28,CASRSQGGGSYEQYF,TGTGCCAGCAGGTCACAGGGGGGGGGATCCTACGAGCAGTACTTC
TRBJ1-1,TRBD1,NA,TRBV23-1,CASSQSSEDRGAFF,TGCGCCAGCAGTCAATCGTCCGAGGACAGGGGAGCTTTCTTT
TRBJ1-4,TRBD1,NA,TRBV10-3,CAISDPYRGNEKLFF,TGTGCCATCAGTGATCCTTACAGGGGTAATGAAAAACTGTTTTTT
TRBJ1-2,NA,once,TRBV19,CASSPTGRDPGPDGYTF,TGTGCCAGTAGTCCTACCGGGAGGGACCCAGGGCCCGATGGCTACACCTTC
TRBJ1-3,NA,NA,TRBV29-1,CSAAGGLYSGNTIYF,TGCAGCGCCGCCGGCGGGTTATACTCTGGAAACACCATATATTTT
TRBJ2-5,TRBD2,NA,TRBV10-3,CAISGTGTSGPNF,TGTGCCATCAGTGGTACCGGGACTAGCGGGCCGAACTTC
TRBJ1-3,NA,NA,TRBV11-3,CASSLDLLGSGNTIYF,TGTGCCAGCAGCTTAGATCTACTGGGCAGCGGAAACACCATATATTTT
TRBJ2-3,TRBD2,NA,TRBV7-2,CASSLGLRLASDTQYF,TGTGCCAGCAGCTTAGGTTTACGACTAGCCTCAGATACGCAGTATTTT
TRBJ2-5,TRBD1,NA,TRBV9,CASSFTGGGETQYF,TGTGCCAGCAGCTTCACAGGGGGAGGTGAGACCCAGTACTTC
TRBJ2-3,TRBD2,NA,TRBV27,CASGPGLATDTQYF,TGTGCCAGCGGACCGGGACTAGCTACAGATACGCAGTATTTT
TRBJ1-4,TRBD1,NA,TRBV4-3,CASSQVVTGGEKLFF,TGCGCCAGCAGCCAAGTCGTAACAGGGGGTGAAAAACTGTTTTTT
TRBJ1-2,NA,NA,TRBV11-2,CASSSEGDGYTF,TGTGCCAGCAGCTCCGAGGGTGATGGCTACACCTTC
TRBJ1-1,TRBD1,NA,TRBV29-1,CSVEYGSGGTEAFF,TGCAGCGTTGAATATGGCTCAGGGGGCACTGAAGCTTTCTTT
TRBJ2-1,NA,NA,TRBV6-5,CASSYDRPLNNEQFF,TGTGCCAGCAGCTATGACAGGCCTTTGAACAATGAGCAGTTCTTC
TRBJ2-2,NA,once,TRBV6-2/TRBV6-3,CASSTPGRNTGELFF,TGTGCCAGCAGTACGCCAGGGCGAAACACCGGGGAGCTGTTTTTT
TRBJ1-5,NA,NA,TRBV5-6,CASSNTGFGDQPQHF,TGTGCCAGCAGTAACACAGGGTTCGGGGATCAGCCCCAGCATTTT
TRBJ2-2,NA,few,TRBV9,CASSIRNTGELFF,TGTGCCAGCAGCATCAGGAACACCGGGGAGCTGTTTTTT
TRBJ1-1,NA,NA,TRBV3-1/TRBV3-2,CASSQGTVSGEAFF,TGTGCCAGCAGCCAAGGGACAGTCTCTGGGGAAGCTTTCTTT
TRBJ1-1,NA,once,TRBV7-2,CASSPVQGEAFF,TGTGCCAGCAGCCCAGTACAGGGCGAAGCTTTCTTT
TRBJ2-1,TRBD2,NA,TRBV12-5,CASGFGTSGGFYNEQFF,TGTGCTAGTGGCTTTGGGACTAGCGGGGGATTCTACAATGAGCAGTTCTTC
TRBJ2-5,NA,once,TRBV2,CASSEVSRKETQYF,TGTGCCAGCAGTGAGGTGTCTAGAAAAGAGACCCAGTACTTC
TRBJ1-3,TRBD1,NA,TRBV6-5,CASSRDSSGNTIYF,TGTGCCAGCAGTCGGGACAGCTCTGGAAACACCATATATTTT
TRBJ2-2,NA,NA,TRBV6-6,CASNPPEISTGELFF,TGTGCCAGCAATCCCCCCGAGATTAGCACCGGGGAGCTGTTTTTT
TRBJ1-2,TRBD1,NA,TRBV18,CASSGQGPLGYTF,TGTGCCAGCTCAGGACAGGGCCCCCTTGGCTACACCTTC
TRBJ2-5,NA,NA,TRBV3-1/TRBV3-2,CASSQDRGETKTQYF,TGTGCCAGCAGCCAAGATCGCGGAGAAACTAAGACCCAGTACTTC
TRBJ2-5,TRBD1,few,TRBV7-2,CASSLDYRGETQYF,TGTGCCAGCAGCTTAGATTACAGGGGGGAGACCCAGTACTTC
TRBJ2-7,NA,NA,TRBV30,CAWVNKYEQYF,TGTGCCTGGGTAAATAAATACGAGCAGTACTTC
TRBJ2-3,NA,NA,TRBV7-2,CASSLSVSTDTQYF,TGTGCCAGCAGCTTATCGGTCAGCACAGATACGCAGTATTTT
TRBJ1-3,TRBD1,NA,TRBV19,CASSSPGQGNTIYF,TGTGCCAGTAGTAGCCCGGGACAGGGAAACACCATATATTTT
TRBJ1-2,TRBD1,NA,TRBV28,CASSRGQDYGYTF,TGTGCCAGCAGCCGGGGACAGGACTATGGCTACACCTTC
TRBJ1-5,TRBD1,NA,TRBV19,CASKKSGTGDFNQPQHF,TGTGCCAGTAAGAAATCCGGGACAGGGGACTTCAATCAGCCCCAGCATTTT
TRBJ1-5,TRBD1,few,TRBV5-8,CASSGDRVYSNQPQHF,TGTGCCAGCAGCGGGGACAGGGTCTATAGCAATCAGCCCCAGCATTTT
TRBJ1-1,NA,NA,TRBV4-3,CASSQELGVAGRNTEAFF,TGCGCCAGCAGCCAAGAGCTAGGGGTCGCGGGAAGGAACACTGAAGCTTTCTTT
TRBJ1-5,TRBD1,once,TRBV19,CASAGTAGPYSNQPQHF,TGTGCCAGTGCCGGGACAGCAGGCCCTTATAGCAATCAGCCCCAGCATTTT
TRBJ1-1,NA,NA,TRBV11-3,CASSLGLNTEAFF,TGTGCCAGCAGCCTTGGCCTGAACACTGAAGCTTTCTTT
TRBJ2-1,TRBD2,NA,TRBV7-2,CASSPGLAGEEQFF,TGTGCCAGCAGCCCGGGACTAGCGGGAGAAGAGCAGTTCTTC
TRBJ2-7,TRBD1,NA,TRBV7-9,CASSLTGDSYEQYF,TGTGCCAGCAGCTTGACAGGGGACTCCTACGAGCAGTACTTC
TRBJ1-2,NA,NA,TRBV7-2,CASSLGATDGYTF,TGTGCCAGCAGCTTAGGGGCGACGGATGGCTACACCTTC
TRBJ2-7,TRBD1,NA,TRBV5-4,CASSYDRGRFYEQYF,TGTGCCAGCAGCTATGACAGGGGGCGCTTCTACGAGCAGTACTTC
TRBJ1-6,TRBD1,NA,TRBV18,CASSTDREASPLHF,TGTGCCAGCTCGACCGACAGGGAGGCTTCACCCCTCCACTTT
TRBJ1-1,NA,NA,TRBV6-2/TRBV6-3,CASSYDGLNTEAFF,TGTGCCAGCAGTTACGACGGACTTAACACTGAAGCTTTCTTT
TRBJ2-3,NA,NA,TRBV3-1/TRBV3-2,CASSQEPSSNSTDTQYF,TGTGCCAGCAGCCAAGAACCTAGCTCCAATAGCACAGATACGCAGTATTTT
TRBJ2-4,NA,NA,TRBV19,CASSIEGADIQYF,TGTGCCAGTAGTATAGAAGGGGCGGACATTCAGTACTTC
TRBJ1-1,NA,NA,TRBV9,CASSVVEKSEAFF,TGTGCCAGCAGCGTAGTAGAGAAAAGTGAAGCTTTCTTT
TRBJ2-5,TRBD1,NA,TRBV7-9,CASRRTGAQETQYF,TGTGCCAGCAGACGAACAGGGGCCCAAGAGACCCAGTACTTC
TRBJ2-2,TRBD1,NA,TRBV2,CATEDRGRTGELFF,TGTGCCACCGAGGACAGGGGTCGGACCGGGGAGCTGTTTTTT
TRBJ2-1,NA,NA,TRBV5-1,CASSSEKLTGVTYNEQFF,TGCGCCAGCAGCTCCGAAAAACTGACAGGAGTTACCTACAATGAGCAGTTCTTC
TRBJ2-2,NA,NA,TRBV7-2,CASSLASGGTGELFF,TGTGCCAGCAGCTTAGCGTCTGGCGGCACCGGGGAGCTGTTTTTT
TRBJ2-7,NA,NA,TRBV6-6,CASMPGTARSYEQYF,TGTGCCAGCATGCCCGGTACAGCTCGCTCCTACGAGCAGTACTTC
TRBJ1-1,NA,NA,TRBV4-1,CASSQGASAPNEAFF,TGCGCCAGCAGCCAAGGGGCGTCCGCACCCAATGAAGCTTTCTTT
TRBJ1-1,NA,few,TRBV15,CATSRDGSGVEAFF,TGTGCCACCAGCAGAGATGGGAGCGGCGTTGAAGCTTTCTTT
TRBJ1-5,NA,NA,TRBV6-6,CASSSRGQHQPQHF,TGTGCCAGCAGTTCTCGAGGACAGCATCAGCCCCAGCATTTT
TRBJ2-7,TRBD2,NA,TRBV3-1/TRBV3-2,CASSHLAGGPYEQYF,TGTGCCAGCAGCCACCTAGCGGGGGGGCCCTACGAGCAGTACTTC
TRBJ2-5,TRBD1,NA,TRBV2,CASSRTGTGKETQYF,TGTGCCAGCAGTAGGACCGGGACAGGGAAAGAGACCCAGTACTTC
TRBJ2-3,TRBD2,NA,TRBV7-2,CASSKLAAGTDTQYF,TGTGCCAGCAGCAAACTAGCGGCGGGCACAGATACGCAGTATTTT